The 10 T cell receptor beta chains below come from one sample, sequenced in a study of a mutant IDH1 vaccine in newly diagnosed glioma. Sequencing was performed with immunoSEQ multiplex PCR; in TCRdb, only in-frame clones are kept and a portion is missing. The repertoire holds about 60,000 clones, with 75% to 85% as singletons. Stated time point: week 35, safety follow-up. A single vaccine dose contained 300 ug of mutant IDH1 20-mer peptide, and topical imiquimod was used with it. These receptors' antigens are unknown. Specimen: PBMCs, collected from a glioma patient whose treatment included an IDH1 peptide vaccine. Receptors were obtained from a man between 35 and 55 years old with glioma.

The V and J genes are TRBV12-5 and TRBJ1-1, with D maybe TRBD1 (6 bases). The CDR3 contains 15 residues. Trimming shortened V by 3 bases and J by 1 base, and 12 bases separated the two germline ends. Germline V CDR1 and CDR2: LGHNT, FRNRAP. The CDR3 loop is CASGFRGARNTEAFF. The CDR3 bases are TGTGCTAGTGGTTTCAGGGGCGCACGGAACACTGAAGCTTTCTTT.

This clone was seen only a few times. V usage is TRBV6-5 and J usage is TRBJ2-2; D might be TRBD1 (6 bases). This CDR3 comprises 13 residues. The V end was cut by 5 bases, the J end by 5 bases, with 9 bases between. CDR1 is MNHEY and CDR2 is SVGAGI in the germline V gene. Written as DNA, the CDR3 is TGTGCCAGCAGTCGACAGGCTACCGGGGAGCTGTTTTTT. Translated: CASSRQATGELFF.

The chain combines TRBV4-3 with TRBJ1-6; TRBD1 agrees at 8 bases. The trim removed 4 bases at V and 8 bases at J, leaving 7 bases unmatched. The length of the CDR3 is 15 residues. CDR1 and CDR2 from the germline V gene are LGHNA and YSLEER. CDR3 residues: CASSPVPGGDSPLHF. CDR3 nucleotides: TGCGCCAGCAGCCCAGTGCCAGGGGGCGATTCACCCCTCCACTTT.

CDR3 DNA: TGTGCCAGCAGGACTAGCGGGAGCGGAGGTACGCAGTATTTT. Protein: CASRTSGSGGTQYF. This chain uses TRBV2 with TRBJ2-3; 12 positions agree with TRBD2. J was trimmed by 8 bases and V by 6 bases; bases with no gene match: 6. CDR1 and CDR2 (germline): SNHLY, FYNNEI. There are 14 residues in the CDR3. The whole variable domain, filled in from reference TRBV2 and TRBJ2-3, reads EPEVTQTPSHQVTQMGQEVILRCVPISNHLYFYWYRQILGQKVEFLVSFYNNEISEKSEIFDDQFSVERPDGSNFTLKIRSTKLEDSAMYFCASRTSGSGGTQYFGPGTRLTVL.

The genes are TRBV10-3 and TRBJ2-2; no definite D call. With 6 bases removed from V and 1 base from J, the gap between germline ends came to 9 bases. The CDR3 is 14 residues long. CDR1 is ENHRY and CDR2 is SYGVKD in the germline V gene. The CDR3 coding sequence is TGTGCCATCAGACCTTTGCAGAACACCGGGGAGCTGTTTTTT. Encoded protein: CAIRPLQNTGELFF.

This clone came up many times. J is TRBJ1-5 and V is TRBV7-2; weak D call: TRBD1 (5 bases). The CDR3 sequence is 15 residues long. Germline V lookup: CDR1 SGHTA, CDR2 FQGNSA. V gave up 2 bases and J gave up 2 bases, with 10 bases separating them. This CDR3 reads CASSLYQGGNQPQHF. As DNA, the CDR3 is TGTGCCAGCAGCTTATACCAGGGTGGCAATCAGCCCCAGCATTTT.

The rearrangement joins TRBV7-2 to TRBJ2-7, with D possibly TRBD1 on 5 matching bases. The ends were cut back, 5 bases at V and 5 bases at J, with 25 bases in the middle. The CDR3 is made up of 17 amino acids. In germline, CDR1 is SGHTA, CDR2 FQGNSA. The CDR3 sequence: CASSPPLRQKRVHEQYF. The CDR3 DNA sequence: TGTGCCAGCAGCCCGCCGCTCAGACAGAAACGGGTCCACGAGCAGTACTTC.

The V call is TRBV4-2, the J call TRBJ2-7; 8 nucleotides line up with TRBD2. Trimming removed 1 base from V and 6 bases from J; junction bases left unmatched: 11. This CDR3 region has 16 residues. Germline V gives CDR1 LGHNA, CDR2 YNFKEQ. CDR3 residues: CASSQGESGLVAEQYF. As DNA, the CDR3 is TGTGCCAGCAGCCAAGGAGAATCGGGACTAGTCGCCGAGCAGTACTTC.

This clone was observed a few times. The rearrangement joins TRBV18 to TRBJ1-5; 9 bases are a match to TRBD1. The ends lost 1 base at V and 1 base at J; junction bases unmatched: 8. The germline CDR1 and CDR2 sequences are KGHSH and LQKENI. The CDR3 consists of 18 residues. In DNA, the CDR3 is TGTGCCAGCTCACCACTGGGACAGGGACCGGGGAGCAATCAGCCCCAGCATTTT. It specifies CASSPLGQGPGSNQPQHF.

This chain connects TRBV4-3 to TRBJ2-3; possibly TRBD1 for D (5 bases). CDR3 length equals 16 residues. CDR1 LGHNA and CDR2 YSLEER come from the germline V gene. Trimming pared 1 base from V and 2 bases from J, leaving 13 bases between. CDR3 nucleotide sequence: TGCGCCAGCAGCCAAGCATCGAAGGGGCCCACAGATACGCAGTATTTT. Its protein product is CASSQASKGPTDTQYF.